Following are 27 T cell receptor beta chains from one sample sequenced in a study of blood T cell repertoires in COVID-19 (dated by TCRdb to 2018 to 2021). Receptor amplification or capture employed the immunoSEQ multiplex PCR assay. As stored in TCRdb, this immuneACCESS dataset retains in-frame rearrangements with V and J assigned. A fraction of the clones does not appear; measured against another copy, unresolved V genes explain less than half of the discrepancy, and the remainder lacks a known reason. Recorded for this sample are nearly 200,000 clones; about 80% of them occurred a single time. Of the sample, about 6.9% falls within the top ten clones. The sample taken for sequencing was peripheral blood. The receptors come from a human donor with acute or convalescent COVID-19. The donor label of this sample is uncertain.

The rearrangement links TRBV27 to TRBJ2-4, with D perhaps TRBD2 (5 bases). Germline V gene lookup returns CDR1 MNHEY and CDR2 SMNVEV (reference sequence). The CDR3 totals 14 residues. Trimming stripped 5 bases from V and 8 bases from J, with 16 bases between. The CDR3 bases are TGTGCCAGCAGTCCTCGACCCAACGGGGACATTCAGTACTTC. Protein sequence: CASSPRPNGDIQYF.

V gene TRBV5-1 combines with J gene TRBJ1-5; 8 bases align to TRBD1. Germline V lookup: CDR1 SGHRS, CDR2 YFSETQ. CDR3 size: 15 residues. J was trimmed by 6 bases and V by 4 bases; bases with no gene match: 9. The CDR3 DNA reads TGCGCCAGCAGCCCCGGGACAGGAAGAAGTCAGCCCCAGCATTTT. It codes for CASSPGTGRSQPQHF.

The genes are TRBV14 and TRBJ2-2, with 9 bases matching TRBD1. V trimming: 5 bases; J trimming: 1 base; junction bases outside the gene matches: 5. Germline V lookup: CDR1 SGHDN, CDR2 FVKESK. The CDR3 runs to 16 residues. The DNA of the CDR3 is TGTGCCAGCAGCAAGGGGACAGGGTGGAACACCGGGGAGCTGTTTTTT. Translation gives CASSKGTGWNTGELFF.

This clone was detected only once. The genes are TRBV5-1 and TRBJ1-1; a possible D gene is TRBD1 (5 bases). The germline V and J ends were trimmed by 0 bases and 1 base, with 10 bases remaining between them. The CDR3 sequence is 15 residues long. Germline loops: CDR1 SGHRS, CDR2 YFSETQ. The CDR3 nucleotides are TGCGCCAGCAGCTTGGCGGGGGAAAGGAACACTGAAGCTTTCTTT. This sequence encodes CASSLAGERNTEAFF.

J is TRBJ1-1 and V is TRBV5-5; TRBD1 might be the D (6 bases). This CDR3 is built from 14 residues. Germline V gene data show CDR1 as SGHKS and CDR2 as YYEKEE (reference sequence). V was clipped by 0 bases and J by 4 bases, with 10 bases between them. As DNA, the CDR3 is TGTGCCAGCAGCTTGGAGTGGACAGCCACTGAAGCTTTCTTT. Its protein is CASSLEWTATEAFF. The entire variable domain, with the rest obtained from reference TRBV5-5 and TRBJ1-1, is as follows: DAGVTQSPTHLIKTRGQQVTLRCSPISGHKSVSWYQQVLGQGPQFIFQYYEKEERGRGNFPDRFSARQFPNYSSELNVNALLLGDSALYLCASSLEWTATEAFFGQGTRLTVV.

V usage is TRBV7-3 and J usage is TRBJ2-2, with a weak D call TRBD1 (5 bases). CDR1 is SGHTA and CDR2 is FQGTGA in the germline V gene. The V gene lost 2 bases and the J gene lost 4 bases, with 11 bases spanning the gap. The CDR3 length is 15 residues. CDR3 protein: CASSLRQGGTGELFF. CDR3 DNA sequence: TGTGCCAGCAGCTTACGGCAGGGTGGCACCGGGGAGCTGTTTTTT.

The J gene is TRBJ1-2, the V gene TRBV29-1; 8 nucleotides line up with TRBD1. This CDR3 is built from 13 residues. Per germline, CDR1 SQVTM and CDR2 ANQGSEA. The V gene end was trimmed by 6 bases and the J gene end by 4 bases; junction bases not matched to a gene: 7. DNA of the CDR3: TGCAGCGTACAGAACCAGGGGGCCTATGGCTACACCTTC. Translation gives CSVQNQGAYGYTF.

Written as DNA, the CDR3 is TGTGCCAGCAGCCAAGTGACGGTGAGGAGCACTGAAGCTTTCTTT. Translating gives CASSQVTVRSTEAFF. V gene TRBV14 combines with J gene TRBJ1-1; D is uncertain. Trimming removed 1 base at V and 4 bases at J, with 13 bases between. The CDR3 contains 15 residues. Germline V gives CDR1 SGHDN, CDR2 FVKESK. The whole variable domain, filled in from reference TRBV14 and TRBJ1-1, reads EAGVTQFPSHSVIEKGQTVTLRCDPISGHDNLYWYRRVMGKEIKFLLHFVKESKQDESGMPNNRFLAERTGGTYSTLKVQPAELEDSGVYFCASSQVTVRSTEAFFGQGTRLTVV.

V is TRBV25-1 and J is TRBJ2-5; possibly TRBD2 for D (7 bases). The CDR3 runs to 17 residues. The V and J ends lost 3 bases and 1 base respectively, with 18 bases between them. Germline assignment: CDR1 MGHDK and CDR2 SYGVNS. CDR3 nucleotides: TGTGCCAGCAGTGAGGGTGGGGGGGGCAAACGCCAAGAGACCCAGTACTTC. Translating gives CASSEGGGGKRQETQYF.

In its sample, this clone was seen once. This rearrangement joins TRBV9 to TRBJ1-4, with 8 bases matching TRBD1. This CDR3 contains 15 residues. The J segment lost 7 bases and the V segment lost 0 bases, leaving 5 bases of the junction unmatched. Looked up from germline, CDR1 is SGDLS and CDR2 is YYNGEE. In DNA, the CDR3 is TGTGCCAGCAGCGTAGCGACAGGGGATCGTGAAAAACTGTTTTTT. Translated, it gives CASSVATGDREKLFF.

The sample holds a few counts of this clone. The CDR3 nucleotides read TGTGCCAGCAGCTTAGGGGACAGGGGAAGGTCCGGGGAGCTGTTTTTT. Protein: CASSLGDRGRSGELFF. The V and J genes are TRBV11-2 and TRBJ2-2; 10 nucleotides line up with TRBD1. V trimming: 1 base; J trimming: 6 bases; junction bases outside the gene matches: 5. In germline, CDR1 is SGHAT, CDR2 FQNNGV. The CDR3 contains 16 residues.

This sequence joins TRBV27 and TRBJ2-1, with D maybe TRBD1 (5 bases). Germline-derived CDR1 and CDR2 are MNHEY and SMNVEV (reference sequence). The CDR3 sequence is 17 residues long. V dropped 5 bases and J dropped 6 bases, with 23 bases sitting between them. The CDR3 DNA reads TGTGCCAGCAGTCTCTCGACAGTCCAACAAAGGGCCAATGAGCAGTTCTTC. This encodes CASSLSTVQQRANEQFF.

This chain joins TRBV18 and TRBJ1-2; D perhaps matches TRBD1 (6 bases). Germline values: CDR1 KGHSH, CDR2 LQKENI. With 6 bases removed from V and 4 bases from J, the gap between germline ends came to 18 bases. There are 15 residues in the CDR3. The CDR3 coding sequence is TGTGCCAGCTCGGAGGGGGGGGCGGCTGGCTATGGCTACACCTTC. Its protein product is CASSEGGAAGYGYTF.

V is TRBV2 and J is TRBJ1-3, with 7 bases aligning to TRBD1. CDR1 and CDR2 from the germline V gene are SNHLY and FYNNEI. After removal of 7 bases from V and 0 bases from J, the junction contained 6 bases not matched to a gene. This CDR3 has 15 amino acids. The CDR3 sequence is CASTMGQSSGNTIYF. The CDR3 DNA is TGTGCCAGCACTATGGGACAGTCCTCTGGAAACACCATATATTTT.

This clone was recorded a few times. This chain joins TRBV5-6 and TRBJ2-7, with TRBD1 identical over 7 bases. This CDR3 comprises 14 residues. Losses at the gene ends were 4 bases for V and 3 bases for J; bases not matched to a gene: 7. In germline, CDR1 is SGHDT, CDR2 YYEEEE. Written as DNA, the CDR3 is TGTGCCAGCAGCCCCCTCCGGGACAGCTACGAGCAGTACTTC. The encoded protein is CASSPLRDSYEQYF. Supplemented by reference TRBV5-6 and TRBJ2-7, the full variable domain reads DAGVTQSPTHLIKTRGQQVTLRCSPKSGHDTVSWYQQALGQGPQFIFQYYEEEERQRGNFPDRFSGHQFPNYSSELNVNALLLGDSALYLCASSPLRDSYEQYFGPGTRLTVT.

The CDR3 is CASSLAGGNEQFF. The CDR3 DNA sequence: TGTGCCAGCAGCTTAGCAGGGGGCAATGAGCAGTTCTTC. V usage is TRBV11-1 and J usage is TRBJ2-1; a weak D match, TRBD1 (6 bases). Between the trimmed V and J ends, which lost 0 bases and 6 bases, there was a span of 6 bases. The CDR3 contains 13 residues. From germline, CDR1 is SGHAT and CDR2 FQDESV (reference sequence).

This clone was picked up one time. The chain combines TRBV3-1 (or the pseudogene TRBV3-2) with TRBJ2-2; maybe TRBD1 (5 bases). This CDR3 comprises 17 residues. V shed 3 bases and J shed 8 bases, with 22 bases lying between them. Germline CDR1 reads LGHDT; CDR2 reads YNNKEL (reference sequence). CDR3 protein: CASSHWVRTRSVGELFF. In DNA form, the CDR3 reads TGTGCCAGCAGCCATTGGGTGCGGACACGCTCCGTAGGGGAGCTGTTTTTT.

This chain uses TRBV7-9 with TRBJ1-1, with unresolved D. V was trimmed by 5 bases and J by 4 bases, leaving 5 bases between them. The CDR3 is made up of 11 amino acids. Germline CDR1 reads SEHNR; CDR2 reads FQNEAQ (reference sequence). The CDR3 DNA is TGTGCCAGCAGCCGGGGCACTGAAGCTTTCTTT. Translation gives CASSRGTEAFF.

The J gene is TRBJ2-1, the V gene TRBV5-6; 7 nucleotides line up with TRBD2. The CDR3 is made up of 15 amino acids. CDR1 and CDR2 from the germline V gene are SGHDT and YYEEEE. The trim removed 4 bases at V and 6 bases at J, leaving 10 bases unmatched. The CDR3 loop reads CASSRRGGAGNEQFF. CDR3 DNA sequence: TGTGCCAGCAGCCGCCGGGGAGGGGCAGGCAATGAGCAGTTCTTC.

The CDR3 region is CASSSFEGYTF. The DNA for the CDR3 is TGTGCCAGCAGCAGCTTTGAAGGCTACACCTTC. The rearrangement uses TRBV3-1 (or the pseudogene TRBV3-2) and TRBJ1-2; D gene unclear. This CDR3 contains 11 residues. Trimming left V 5 bases short and J 8 bases short, with 9 bases between. Germline CDR1 reads LGHDT; CDR2 reads YNNKEL (reference sequence).

The CDR3 bases are TGTGCCAGCAGTTTAATGGGCGGGAGGGCCCGGGGAGATACGCAGTATTTT. It translates to CASSLMGGRARGDTQYF. The chain has TRBV27 and TRBJ2-3; 9 bases match TRBD2. The junction had 11 bases not matched to a gene; V was cut back by 2 bases and J by 5 bases. This CDR3 contains 17 residues. Germline CDR1 and CDR2: MNHEY and SMNVEV (reference sequence).

This chain joins TRBV6-6 and TRBJ2-7; TRBD1 matches 7 bases. This CDR3 region has 14 residues. V was clipped by 8 bases and J by 2 bases; unmatched bases: 9. Germline-derived CDR1 and CDR2 are MNHNY and SVGAGI (reference sequence). CDR3 DNA: TGTGCCAGCTCCCGAGGGGGCCCGACCTACGAGCAGTACTTC. Its protein is CASSRGGPTYEQYF.

This chain joins TRBV5-5 and TRBJ1-4, with D maybe TRBD1 (5 bases). The germline V gene has CDR1 SGHKS and CDR2 YYEKEE (reference sequence). The CDR3 runs 15 residues. Trimming cost V 4 bases and J 7 bases, with 17 bases left between them. The CDR3 DNA sequence: TGTGCCAGCAGCCCCGACGTGGGACTGAGTGAAAAACTGTTTTTT. Its protein product is CASSPDVGLSEKLFF.

This clone was picked up a small number of times. V gene TRBV2 combines with J gene TRBJ1-1, with unresolved D. The germline CDR1 and CDR2 sequences are SNHLY and FYNNEI. The length of the CDR3 is 15 residues. Trimming shortened V by 4 bases and J by 0 bases, and 12 bases separated the two germline ends. The DNA for the CDR3 is TGTGCCAGCAGTGGAGGAGGCAGCTTGAACACTGAAGCTTTCTTT. Translation gives CASSGGGSLNTEAFF. The variable domain in full, completed from reference TRBV2 and TRBJ1-1, reads EPEVTQTPSHQVTQMGQEVILRCVPISNHLYFYWYRQILGQKVEFLVSFYNNEISEKSEIFDDQFSVERPDGSNFTLKIRSTKLEDSAMYFCASSGGGSLNTEAFFGQGTRLTVV.

This chain uses TRBV5-4 with TRBJ2-7; D remains ambiguous. This CDR3 contains 16 residues. V lost 0 bases, J lost 2 bases, and 15 bases lay in between. The V gene's germline CDR1 is SGHNT and CDR2 YYREEE (reference sequence). This CDR3 is CASSLGTTARTYEQYF. As DNA, the CDR3 is TGTGCCAGCAGCTTGGGTACCACCGCTAGGACCTACGAGCAGTACTTC.

This clone was detected once. The V call is TRBV19, the J call TRBJ1-4; 8 positions match TRBD1. Losses at the gene ends were 6 bases for V and 5 bases for J; bases not matched to a gene: 8. The CDR3 runs to 15 residues. Germline V gene sequence: CDR1 LNHDA, CDR2 SQIVND (reference sequence). CDR3 DNA sequence: TGTGCCAGTAGCCAGACCCGGACAGGGAATGAAAAACTGTTTTTT. It translates to CASSQTRTGNEKLFF.

The genes are TRBV3-1 (or the pseudogene TRBV3-2) and TRBJ2-3; TRBD2 agrees at 8 bases. CDR1 and CDR2 (germline): LGHDT, YNNKEL (reference sequence). The CDR3 runs to 15 residues. V shed 5 bases and J 6 bases; nucleotides not matched to a gene: 10. The chain's CDR3 is CASSYTSGGSDTQYF. The CDR3 nucleotides read TGTGCCAGCAGCTATACTAGCGGAGGGTCGGATACGCAGTATTTT.